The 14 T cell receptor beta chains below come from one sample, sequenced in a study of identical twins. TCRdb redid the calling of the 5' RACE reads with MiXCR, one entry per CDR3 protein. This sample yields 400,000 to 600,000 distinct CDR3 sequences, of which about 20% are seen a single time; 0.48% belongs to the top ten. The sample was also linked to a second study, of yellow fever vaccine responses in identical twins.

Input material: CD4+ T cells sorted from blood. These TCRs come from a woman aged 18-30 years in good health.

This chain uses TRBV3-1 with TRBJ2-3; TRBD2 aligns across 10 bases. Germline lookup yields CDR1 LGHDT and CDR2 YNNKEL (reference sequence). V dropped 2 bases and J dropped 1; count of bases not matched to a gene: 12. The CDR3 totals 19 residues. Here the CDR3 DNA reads TGTGCCAGCAGCCAAAGGATAGCGGGGGGCCAAAGGGGCACAGATACGCAGTATTTT. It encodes CASSQRIAGGQRGTDTQYF.

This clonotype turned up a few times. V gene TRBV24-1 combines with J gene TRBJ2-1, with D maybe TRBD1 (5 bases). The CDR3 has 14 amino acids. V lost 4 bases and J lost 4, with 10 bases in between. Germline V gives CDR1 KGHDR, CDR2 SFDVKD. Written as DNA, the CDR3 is TGTGCCACCAGTGAAGGGGCAAGATACAATGAGCAGTTCTTC. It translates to CATSEGARYNEQFF.

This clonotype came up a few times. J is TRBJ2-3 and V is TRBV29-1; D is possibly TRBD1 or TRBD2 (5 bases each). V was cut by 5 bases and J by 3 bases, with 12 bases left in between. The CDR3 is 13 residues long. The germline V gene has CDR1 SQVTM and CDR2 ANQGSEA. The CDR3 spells CSVRRDQTDTQYF. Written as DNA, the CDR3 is TGCAGCGTTCGCCGGGACCAAACAGATACGCAGTATTTT.

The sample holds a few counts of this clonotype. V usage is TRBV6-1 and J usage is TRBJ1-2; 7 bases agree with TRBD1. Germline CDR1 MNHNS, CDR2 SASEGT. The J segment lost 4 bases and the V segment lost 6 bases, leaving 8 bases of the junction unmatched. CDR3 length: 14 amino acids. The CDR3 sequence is CASRGTGVVYGYTF. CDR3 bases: TGTGCCAGCAGGGGAACAGGGGTCGTCTATGGCTACACCTTC.

CDR3 protein: CASSVVQLAGVHEQFF. CDR3 bases: TGTGCCAGCAGCGTAGTCCAACTAGCGGGAGTCCATGAGCAGTTCTTC. The V and J genes are TRBV9 and TRBJ2-1; 11 bases fit TRBD2. The V gene end was trimmed by 0 bases and the J gene end by 8 bases; junction bases not matched to a gene: 7. CDR1 SGDLS and CDR2 YYNGEE come from the germline V gene. The CDR3 runs 16 residues.

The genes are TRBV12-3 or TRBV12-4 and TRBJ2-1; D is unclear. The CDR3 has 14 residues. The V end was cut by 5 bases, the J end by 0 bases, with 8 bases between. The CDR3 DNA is TGTGCCAGCAGTGGAAGGAGCTCCTACAATGAGCAGTTCTTC. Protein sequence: CASSGRSSYNEQFF.

The CDR3 loop is CASSLGGTKNIQYF. For the CDR3, the DNA is TGTGCCAGCAGCCTGGGGGGGACCAAAAACATTCAGTACTTC. The gene calls are TRBV12-3 or TRBV12-4 and TRBJ2-4, with 7 bases lining up with TRBD2. The V and J ends lost 6 bases and 2 bases, in that order; junction bases with no gene match: 4. This CDR3 is built from 14 residues.

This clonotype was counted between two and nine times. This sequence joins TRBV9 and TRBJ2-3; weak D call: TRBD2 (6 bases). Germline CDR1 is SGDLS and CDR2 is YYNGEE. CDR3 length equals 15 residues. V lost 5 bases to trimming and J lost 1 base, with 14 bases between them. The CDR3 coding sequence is TGTGCCAGCAGTGTCGGGGGAGCGGGCACAGATACGCAGTATTTT. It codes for CASSVGGAGTDTQYF.

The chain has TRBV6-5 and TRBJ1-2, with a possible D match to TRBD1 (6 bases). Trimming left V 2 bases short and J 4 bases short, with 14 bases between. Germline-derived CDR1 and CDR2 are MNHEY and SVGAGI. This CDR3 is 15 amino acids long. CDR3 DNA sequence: TGTGCCAGCAGTTACGGCGCAGGGGCGGCCTATGGCTACACCTTC. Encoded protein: CASSYGAGAAYGYTF.

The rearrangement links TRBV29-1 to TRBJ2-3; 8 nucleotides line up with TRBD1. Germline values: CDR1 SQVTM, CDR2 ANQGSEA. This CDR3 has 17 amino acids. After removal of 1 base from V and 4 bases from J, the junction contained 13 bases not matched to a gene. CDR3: CSVEGRTGLLMADTQYF. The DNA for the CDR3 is TGCAGCGTTGAAGGTCGGACAGGGCTGTTAATGGCAGATACGCAGTATTTT.

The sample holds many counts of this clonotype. CDR3 DNA: TGTGCCAGCAGCCCACAGGGGGATAGGAGCATTCAGTACTTC. Its translation: CASSPQGDRSIQYF. The chain links TRBV7-9 to TRBJ2-4, with 8 bases identical to TRBD1. Trimming removed 5 bases from V and 9 bases from J; junction bases left unmatched: 9. CDR3 size: 14 residues. CDR1 and CDR2 (germline): SEHNR, FQNEAQ (reference sequence).

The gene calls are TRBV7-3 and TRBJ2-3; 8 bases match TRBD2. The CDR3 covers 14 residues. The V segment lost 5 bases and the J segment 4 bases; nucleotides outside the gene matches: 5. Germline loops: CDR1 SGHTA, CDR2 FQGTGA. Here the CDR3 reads CASSNGRAPDTQYF. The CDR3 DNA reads TGTGCCAGCAGCAACGGGAGGGCCCCAGATACGCAGTATTTT.

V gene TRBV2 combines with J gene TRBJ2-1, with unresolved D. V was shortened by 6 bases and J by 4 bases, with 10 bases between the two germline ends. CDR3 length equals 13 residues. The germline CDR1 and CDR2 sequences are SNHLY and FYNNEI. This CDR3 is CASRVDQYNEQFF. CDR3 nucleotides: TGTGCCAGCAGGGTTGACCAATACAATGAGCAGTTCTTC.

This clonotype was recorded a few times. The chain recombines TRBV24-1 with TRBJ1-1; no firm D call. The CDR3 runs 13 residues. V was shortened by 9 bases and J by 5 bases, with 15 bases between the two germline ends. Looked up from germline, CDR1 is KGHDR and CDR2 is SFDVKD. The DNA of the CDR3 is TGTGCCACCTCAACCCACTTGGGGACTGAAGCTTTCTTT. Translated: CATSTHLGTEAFF.